Detailed here is one T cell receptor beta chain. The antigen is not known. The sample belongs to a study of T cells after yellow fever vaccination. Broader study findings: The booster saw the reappearance of most primary-vaccination clones (approximately 97% CD4, about 90% CD8). A weaker secondary response peaked on day 5, the primary on day 15.

TCRdb re-analysed the 5' RACE reads in MiXCR, keeping a single row per CDR3 protein. The data show a few hundred thousand distinct CDR3 sequences, with approximately 8% seen just once and 17% held by the top ten. Trimming left V 5 bases short and J 2 bases short, with 15 bases between. CDR3 length: 15 residues. CDR1 SGHTA and CDR2 FQGNSA come from the germline V gene. The receptor was derived from a man aged 18-30 years who received the YFV17D yellow fever vaccine. This chain joins TRBV7-2 and TRBJ1-2; TRBD1 might be the D (5 bases). The specimen comprised PBMCs, sampled about 41 days after the first yellow fever vaccination. CDR3 protein: CASSPLAGRNYGYTF. CDR3 nucleotides: TGTGCCAGCAGCCCCTTAGCAGGGCGAAACTATGGCTACACCTTC.